This T cell receptor beta chain was captured in a study of shared clonotypes between healthy human individuals. Profiled with immunoSEQ multiplex PCR; TCRdb holds only in-frame clones, not every one. The table shows about 2 million clones, with 90% to 95% occurring only once. This clonotype originated in a man aged 18 to 29 in good health. The sequencing sample was made of naive CD4+ T cells sorted from blood. The subset: CD45RA+ positively selected.

The CDR3 DNA is TGTGCCAGCAGTCCACGGACAGGGAACACCGGGGAGCTGTTTTTT. It codes for CASSPRTGNTGELFF. The chain employs TRBV6-1 and TRBJ2-2; 7 nucleotides align to TRBD1. CDR1 and CDR2 (germline): MNHNS, SASEGT. V dropped 5 bases and J dropped 1; count of bases not matched to a gene: 4. There are 15 residues in the CDR3.